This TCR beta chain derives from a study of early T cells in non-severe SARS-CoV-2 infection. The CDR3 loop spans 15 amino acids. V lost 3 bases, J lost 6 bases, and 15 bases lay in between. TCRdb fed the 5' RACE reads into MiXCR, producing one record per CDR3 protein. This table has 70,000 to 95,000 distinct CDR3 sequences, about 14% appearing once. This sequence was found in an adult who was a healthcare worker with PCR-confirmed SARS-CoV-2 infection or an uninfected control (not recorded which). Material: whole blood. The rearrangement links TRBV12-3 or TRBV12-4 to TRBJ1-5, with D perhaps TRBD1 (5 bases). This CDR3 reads CASSFLQGVPQPQHF. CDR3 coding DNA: TGTGCCAGCAGTTTCCTCCAGGGAGTCCCTCAGCCCCAGCATTTT.